This T cell receptor (beta chain) is from a study of T-cell memory formation after mild COVID-19. MiXCR, run by TCRdb on the 5' RACE reads, gives a single entry per CDR3 protein. The table records 35,000 to 50,000 distinct CDR3 sequences, roughly 9.8% of them present only once. Comments on this clonotype: It is unclear where the CDR3 begins or ends on the DNA, so no DNA is shown, and the CDR3 is as TCRdb lists it.

The CDR3 adds up to 16 amino acids, both ends counted. Germline loops: CDR1 MNHEY, CDR2 SVGAGI. Sequencing input: PBMCs or a T cell subset sorted from them (not recorded which). The sequence derives from an adult woman who had mild COVID-19 (a few samples of this study predate the infection). Cell type and time point are not known. The chain carries TRBV6-5 and TRBJ2-2; the table's D call, TRBD1, has no DNA check behind it. The CDR3 sequence is CASSPDVARGSGEMFF.